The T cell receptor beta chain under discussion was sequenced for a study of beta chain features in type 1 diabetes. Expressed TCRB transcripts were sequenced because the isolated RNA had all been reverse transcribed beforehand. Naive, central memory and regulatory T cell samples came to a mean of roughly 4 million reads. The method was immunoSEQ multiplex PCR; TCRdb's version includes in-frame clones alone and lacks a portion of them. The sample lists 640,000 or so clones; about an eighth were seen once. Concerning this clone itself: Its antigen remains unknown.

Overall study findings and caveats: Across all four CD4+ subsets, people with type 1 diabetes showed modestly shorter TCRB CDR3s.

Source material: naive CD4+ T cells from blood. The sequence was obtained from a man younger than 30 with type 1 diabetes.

The chain's CDR3 is CASSVSSNSYEQYF. The DNA for the CDR3 is TGTGCCAGCAGCGTAAGCTCCAATTCCTACGAGCAGTACTTC. The V and J genes are TRBV9 and TRBJ2-7, with D unresolved. The V gene lost 1 base and the J gene lost 1 base, with 9 bases spanning the gap. Germline V gene sequence: CDR1 SGDLS, CDR2 YYNGEE. The CDR3 sequence is 14 residues long.